The rows below give T cell receptor beta chains drawn from one sample of a study of T cells after yellow fever vaccination. TCRdb ran MiXCR on the 5' RACE reads and lists one entry per CDR3 protein. Here the sample spans about 550,000 distinct CDR3 sequences, about 19% being singletons. Sequences were derived from PBMCs, sampled 15 days after the yellow fever booster vaccination. Receptor source: a man younger than 40 who received the YFV17D yellow fever vaccine. CDR3s include the opening cysteine and the closing phenylalanine or tryptophan. A D gene is named only where the DNA matches it firmly. Clone size appears in some rows only: once, few, many, or a class for an expanded clone.

>few|NA|TRBV10-3|TRBJ2-1
TGTGCCACCGGACAGATTGCCCTCTCCTACAATGAGCAGTTCTTC
CATGQIALSYNEQFF
>NA|TRBD2|TRBV20-1|TRBJ2-1
TGCAGTCTCGGGGGACTAGCGGGTGAGGCTTACAATGAGCAGTTCTTC
CSLGGLAGEAYNEQFF
>few|TRBD2|TRBV20-1|TRBJ2-5
TGCAGTGCTAGAGGCCTAGCGGGAGAGGAGACCCAGTACTTC
CSARGLAGEETQYF
>few|NA|TRBV6-1|TRBJ2-1
TGTGCCAGCAGGGGTAGAGGGCTCTACAATGAGCAGTTCTTC
CASRGRGLYNEQFF
>few|NA|TRBV28|TRBJ2-3
TGTGCCAGCAGTCGACCCGGGGTTCTAGCGGATACGCAGTATTTT
CASSRPGVLADTQYF
>NA|TRBD2|TRBV2|TRBJ2-1
TGTGCCAGCACACCCAGCGGGAGCACGAATGAGCAGTTCTTC
CASTPSGSTNEQFF
>NA|TRBD1|TRBV6-1|TRBJ2-3
TGTGCCAGCAGTGAAGTCCAGGGGGTTACGCAGTATTTT
CASSEVQGVTQYF
>few|NA|TRBV7-9|TRBJ2-5
TGTGCCAGCAGCACCACCGGGACAAAAGAGACCCAGTACTTC
CASSTTGTKETQYF
>few|NA|TRBV27|TRBJ2-7
TGTGCCAGCAGTTACAACAGGAACTACGAGCAGTACTTC
CASSYNRNYEQYF
>NA|NA|TRBV30|TRBJ2-2
TGCGCATATGAGGGAACCGGGGAGCTGTTTTTT
CAYEGTGELFF
>few|TRBD2|TRBV9|TRBJ2-1
TGTGCCAGCAGCTACGGACTAGCGGGAGTGGGCAATGAGCAGTTCTTC
CASSYGLAGVGNEQFF
>few|TRBD2|TRBV6-4|TRBJ2-1
TGTGCCAGCAGTGACAGCCCGGGACTAGCGGGAGCTTACTACAATGAGCAGTTCTTC
CASSDSPGLAGAYYNEQFF
>NA|TRBD1|TRBV20-1|TRBJ1-5
TGCAGTGCGGGGACAGGTGATAGTCAGCCCCAGCATTTT
CSAGTGDSQPQHF
>NA|NA|TRBV12-3/TRBV12-4|TRBJ2-7
TGTGCCAGCACCCTAGGGGGAGTAGCTGACTACGAGCAGTACTTC
CASTLGGVADYEQYF
>few|TRBD1|TRBV9|TRBJ1-6
TGTGCCAGCAGCCCGACAGGGAGTAATTCACCCCTCCACTTT
CASSPTGSNSPLHF
>few|TRBD2|TRBV6-2/TRBV6-3|TRBJ2-7
TGTGCCAGCAGAACGGGACTAGCGGGAGCTAAGCAGTACTTC
CASRTGLAGAKQYF
>NA|TRBD2|TRBV7-2|TRBJ2-5
TGTGCCAGCAGCTCCCGATATACTAGCGGAAAAGAGACCCAGTACTTC
CASSSRYTSGKETQYF
>few|NA|TRBV2|TRBJ2-3
TGTGCCAGCAGGTGGACCAAATCCACAGATACGCAGTATTTT
CASRWTKSTDTQYF
>NA|TRBD2|TRBV7-2|TRBJ2-1
TGTGCCAGCAGCTTAGCCCGAGCGGGAGTCTTCTACAATGAGCAGTTCTTC
CASSLARAGVFYNEQFF
>few|TRBD2|TRBV15|TRBJ2-3
TGTGCCACCAGGACGACTAGCTTCACAGATACGCAGTATTTT
CATRTTSFTDTQYF
>few|NA|TRBV12-3/TRBV12-4|TRBJ2-7
TGTGCCAGCAGTTTAACAGGCGACCACGAGCAGTACTTC
CASSLTGDHEQYF
>NA|TRBD1|TRBV7-2|TRBJ2-7
TGTGCCAGCAGCTTAGCTGGGGACAGCCAGTACTTC
CASSLAGDSQYF
>few|NA|TRBV28|TRBJ1-3
TGTGCCAGCATTTCGGACGGCCGGGGGAACACCATATATTTT
CASISDGRGNTIYF
>few|NA|TRBV30|TRBJ2-3
TGTGCCTTACCAATGGGGGGCACAGATACGCAGTATTTT
CALPMGGTDTQYF
>few|NA|TRBV10-3|TRBJ2-2
TGTGCCATCAGGCGGCCCCCCACCGGGGAGCTGTTTTTT
CAIRRPPTGELFF
>few|NA|TRBV3-1|TRBJ2-1
TGTGCCAGCAGCCCCGGATCTAGACCGCAGTTCTTC
CASSPGSRPQFF
>NA|NA|TRBV18|TRBJ2-7
TGTGCCAGCTCACGGATGGGTAGCGAGCAGTACTTC
CASSRMGSEQYF
>few|NA|TRBV5-1|TRBJ1-1
TGCGCCAGCAGCTGGCTGCCGGTGAACACTGAAGCTTTCTTT
CASSWLPVNTEAFF
>few|TRBD2|TRBV20-1|TRBJ2-7
TGCAGTGCTAGAGGCCTGGGGTCGACTAGCGGGAGGCTCTACGAGCAGTACTTC
CSARGLGSTSGRLYEQYF
>few|TRBD1|TRBV7-9|TRBJ1-5
TGTGCCAGCAGCTTATCCGGGACAGTTATGACCCAGCATTTT
CASSLSGTVMTQHF
>many|NA|TRBV5-1|TRBJ2-7
TGCGCCAGCAGCTTCGACCAGACCTACGAGCAGTACTTC
CASSFDQTYEQYF
>few|NA|TRBV15|TRBJ1-5
TGTGCCACCAGCTCAGAAAATCAGCCCCAGCATTTT
CATSSENQPQHF
>few|NA|TRBV14|TRBJ2-1
TGTGCCAGCAGCAAGGACTTCAATGAGCAGTTCTTC
CASSKDFNEQFF
>NA|TRBD2|TRBV20-1|TRBJ2-1
TGCAGTGCTAACCGAGCGGGAGCGCGCTACAATGAGCAGTTCTTC
CSANRAGARYNEQFF
>NA|TRBD2|TRBV29-1|TRBJ2-3
TGCAGCGTTCGGCCGGGGACTACGCGCACAGATACGCAGTATTTT
CSVRPGTTRTDTQYF
>few|TRBD1|TRBV19|TRBJ2-2
TGTGCCAGTAGGCCCTCATCCGGGACAGGGAAGTCCGGGGAGCTGTTTTTT
CASRPSSGTGKSGELFF
>few|TRBD1|TRBV7-2|TRBJ1-5
TGTGCCAGCAGTCCCGGGACAGGGAACGGGCCCCAGCATTTT
CASSPGTGNGPQHF
>many|TRBD2|TRBV27|TRBJ2-1
TGTGCCAGCAGTTTATCGGCTAGCGGGAATCATGAGCAGTTCTTC
CASSLSASGNHEQFF
>NA|TRBD1|TRBV15|TRBJ2-1
TGTGCCACCAGCAGACCCGGACAGGTTTACAATGAGCAGTTCTTC
CATSRPGQVYNEQFF
>few|TRBD1|TRBV20-1|TRBJ2-7
TGCAGTGCATCGACAGGGGAACAGTACTTC
CSASTGEQYF
>NA|TRBD2|TRBV9|TRBJ2-3
TGTGCCAGCAGCGTAGGGAGCGGGAAGGCAGATACGCAGTATTTT
CASSVGSGKADTQYF
>many|TRBD1|TRBV20-1|TRBJ1-1
TGCAGTGCTCCCGGGACAGGGGTATCCACTGAAGCTTTCTTT
CSAPGTGVSTEAFF
>few|NA|TRBV15|TRBJ2-3
TGTGCCACCAGCACCCGGGACGGAACTAGCACAGATACGCAGTATTTT
CATSTRDGTSTDTQYF
>few|TRBD2|TRBV5-1|TRBJ2-1
TGCGCCAGCAGCTTGAGACTAGCGTCGACCTACAATGAGCAGTTCTTC
CASSLRLASTYNEQFF
>few|NA|TRBV7-2|TRBJ2-7
TGTGCCAGCAGCTGGAGGGTTAGAAGCTCCTACGAGCAGTACTTC
CASSWRVRSSYEQYF